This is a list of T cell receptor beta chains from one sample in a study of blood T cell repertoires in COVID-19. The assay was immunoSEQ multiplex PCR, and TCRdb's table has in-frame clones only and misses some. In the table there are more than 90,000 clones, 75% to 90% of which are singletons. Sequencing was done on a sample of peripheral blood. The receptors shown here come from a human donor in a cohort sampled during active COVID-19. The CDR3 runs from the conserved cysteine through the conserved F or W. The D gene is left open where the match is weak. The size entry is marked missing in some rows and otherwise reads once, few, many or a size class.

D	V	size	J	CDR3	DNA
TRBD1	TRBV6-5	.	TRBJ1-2	CASKEGTGYGYTF	TGTGCCAGCAAGGAAGGGACAGGCTATGGCTACACCTTC
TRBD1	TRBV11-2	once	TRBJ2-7	CASSLIGTDYEQYF	TGTGCCAGCAGCTTAATCGGGACAGACTACGAGCAGTACTTC
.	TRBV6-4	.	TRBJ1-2	CASSLTGLDTHGYTF	TGTGCCAGCAGCCTGACTGGGCTGGACACCCATGGCTACACCTTC
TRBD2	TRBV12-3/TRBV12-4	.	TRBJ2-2	CASTRLAAGELFF	TGTGCCAGCACCCGACTAGCGGCCGGGGAGCTGTTTTTT
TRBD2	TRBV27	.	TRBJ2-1	CASSFTGGYNEQFF	TGTGCCAGCAGTTTTACGGGGGGGTACAATGAGCAGTTCTTC
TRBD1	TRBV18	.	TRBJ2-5	CASSPMWGQQETQYF	TGTGCCAGCTCACCGATGTGGGGACAGCAAGAGACCCAGTACTTC
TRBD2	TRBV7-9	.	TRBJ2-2	CASSPQGLAGEKTGELFF	TGTGCCAGCAGCCCCCAGGGACTAGCGGGGGAAAAAACCGGGGAGCTGTTTTTT
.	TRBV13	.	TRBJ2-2	CASSQWRAAGELFF	TGTGCCAGCAGCCAATGGAGGGCCGCCGGGGAGCTGTTTTTT
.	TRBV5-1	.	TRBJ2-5	CASSLEQNFQETQYF	TGCGCCAGCAGCTTGGAACAGAACTTTCAAGAGACCCAGTACTTC
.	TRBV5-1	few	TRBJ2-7	CASSYSGNYEQYF	TGCGCCAGCAGCTACTCCGGGAACTACGAGCAGTACTTC
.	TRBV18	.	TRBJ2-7	CASSRQEAYEQYF	TGTGCCAGCTCCCGACAGGAGGCCTACGAGCAGTACTTC
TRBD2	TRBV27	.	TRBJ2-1	CASSLWSGRGAQNEQFF	TGTGCCAGCAGTTTATGGTCTGGGCGGGGGGCACAGAATGAGCAGTTCTTC
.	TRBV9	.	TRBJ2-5	CASSVNSQETQYF	TGTGCCAGCAGCGTAAACAGCCAAGAGACCCAGTACTTC
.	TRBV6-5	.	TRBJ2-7	CASSYSGGDYEQYF	TGTGCCAGCAGTTACTCGGGCGGGGACTACGAGCAGTACTTC
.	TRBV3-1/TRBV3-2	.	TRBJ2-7	CASSQTVYEQYF	TGTGCCAGCAGCCAGACAGTCTACGAGCAGTACTTC
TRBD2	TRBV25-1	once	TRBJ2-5	CASSEWGGEGRTQYF	TGTGCCAGCAGTGAATGGGGGGGTGAAGGGCGGACCCAGTACTTC
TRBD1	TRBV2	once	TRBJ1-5	CASRTTGIGNQPQHF	TGTGCCAGCAGAACGACAGGGATTGGGAATCAGCCCCAGCATTTT